This T cell receptor (beta chain) was sequenced for a study of tissue T cells after allogeneic stem cell transplantation. The study, taken as a whole, reports: In patients and mice, blood and spleen missed much of tissue repertoire. Limitations included a small, clinically heterogeneous cohort and limited sampling depth.

Worth noting for this clone: Its target is unknown.

CDR3 sequences, V/J genes, frequencies and template counts came from survey-depth TCRbeta sequencing. Sequenced by immunoSEQ multiplex PCR; TCRdb stores in-frame clones only, minus some. Among tens of thousands of clones listed, 73% were seen once. V was clipped by 1 base and J by 4 bases, with 14 bases between them. The CDR3 runs to 15 residues. Germline values: CDR1 SGHNT, CDR2 YYREEE (reference sequence). The chain has TRBV5-4 and TRBJ1-2, with TRBD1 as a possible D gene (5 bases). The sequence was collected from a female donor older than 55 with lung cancer. Sequenced here: tissue from the ileum, sampled at autopsy. In DNA, the CDR3 is TGTGCCAGCAGCTTGTCTCCCGGGGCTGGCTATGGCTACACCTTC. This translates into CASSLSPGAGYGYTF. Looking up the rest from reference TRBV5-4 and TRBJ1-2 gives the full variable domain: ETGVTQSPTHLIKTRGQQVTLRCSSQSGHNTVSWYQQALGQGPQFIFQYYREEENGRGNFPPRFSGLQFPNYSSELNVNALELDDSALYLCASSLSPGAGYGYTFGSGTRLTVV.